This T cell receptor beta chain came from a study of T cell repertoires in cytomegalovirus infection. Study details: CMV epitopes used comprised recently identified HLA-C-restricted ones and well-studied HLA-B-restricted ones. Carrying CMV and the relevant HLA type showed in public TCR beta signatures. Overall study findings and caveats: CMV carriers having the relevant HLA were flagged by cumulative public TCR beta family frequency.

This CDR3 has 15 amino acids. Germline CDR1 reads SGHAT; CDR2 reads FQNNGV. V was pared by 6 bases and J by 5 bases, with 20 bases between. One entry per CDR3 protein results from TCRdb running MiXCR on the reads. There are under 500,000 distinct CDR3 sequences in the sample; roughly 43% occur only once, and about two fifths lies in the top ten. About this clonotype itself: Its antigen is unidentified.

The sample consisted of cultured PBMCs, taken from culture after CMV antigen stimulation. This chain connects TRBV11-2 to TRBJ2-7, with D possibly matching TRBD1 (7 bases). The clonotype originates from a human donor in good health (CMV status not recorded). Some clones in this sample may be carry-over from other donors' samples. Written as DNA, the CDR3 is TGTGCCAGCAGACCTCAGGGGGGTAGGGTCCACGAGCAGTACTTC. Protein sequence: CASRPQGGRVHEQYF.